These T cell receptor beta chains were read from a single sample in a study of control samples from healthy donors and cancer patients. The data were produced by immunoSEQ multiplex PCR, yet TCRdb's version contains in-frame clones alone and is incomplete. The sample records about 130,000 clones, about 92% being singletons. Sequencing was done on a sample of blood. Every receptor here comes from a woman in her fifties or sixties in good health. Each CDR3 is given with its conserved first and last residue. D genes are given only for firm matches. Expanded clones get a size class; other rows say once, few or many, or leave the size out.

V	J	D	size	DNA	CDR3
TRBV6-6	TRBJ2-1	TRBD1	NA	TGTGCCAGCAGTCCCTTTTCAGGGGGAAGCTCCTACAATGAGCAGTTCTTC	CASSPFSGGSSYNEQFF
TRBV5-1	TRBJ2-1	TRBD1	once	TGCGCCAGCAGCGATAGACAGGGGTCTGACAATGAGCAGTTCTTC	CASSDRQGSDNEQFF
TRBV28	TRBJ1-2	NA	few	TGTGCCAGTAAAATGACGGGGGAGGAATATGGCTACACCTTC	CASKMTGEEYGYTF
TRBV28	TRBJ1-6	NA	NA	TGTGCCAGCAGTAGTTACAGGGAGGCCTATAATTCACCCCTCCACTTT	CASSSYREAYNSPLHF
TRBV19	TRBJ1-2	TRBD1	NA	TGTGCCAGTAGAGACGGACAGGGGAGAGCTCAGGGCTACACCTTC	CASRDGQGRAQGYTF
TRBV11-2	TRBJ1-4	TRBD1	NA	TGTGCCAGCAGCTTAACCGGACAGGGACGGAATGAAAAACTGTTTTTT	CASSLTGQGRNEKLFF
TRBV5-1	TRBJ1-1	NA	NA	TGCGCCAGCAGCCCCCAGGGTAGGGCAGCTTTCTTT	CASSPQGRAAFF
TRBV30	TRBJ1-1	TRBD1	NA	TGTGCCTGGAGACAGGACAGGGACACTGAAGCTTTCTTT	CAWRQDRDTEAFF
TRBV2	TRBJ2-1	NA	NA	TGTGCCAGCGGCGAATACAATGAGCAGTTCTTC	CASGEYNEQFF
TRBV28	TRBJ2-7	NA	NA	TGTGCCAGCAGTCGAGGAAGGAACCCGGAGCAGTACTTC	CASSRGRNPEQYF
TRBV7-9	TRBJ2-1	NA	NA	TGTGCCAGCAGATCTAATGAGCAGTTCTTC	CASRSNEQFF
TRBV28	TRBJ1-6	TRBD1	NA	TGTGCCAGCAGTAGGTTTCGACAGGGAGCTATTTCACCCCTCCACTTT	CASSRFRQGAISPLHF
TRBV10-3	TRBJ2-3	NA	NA	TGTGCCATCAGTGACCGCGGCAGTACCACAGATACGCAGTATTTT	CAISDRGSTTDTQYF
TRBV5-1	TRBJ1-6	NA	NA	TGCGCCAGCAGCCCCCTAGGACACAACTCGTATAATTCACCCCTCCACTTT	CASSPLGHNSYNSPLHF
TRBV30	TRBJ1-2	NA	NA	TGTGCCTGGAGTGGCAGGCGGACCTATGGCTACACCTTC	CAWSGRRTYGYTF
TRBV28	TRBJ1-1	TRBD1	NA	TGTGCCAGCAGTCCCCCCGGACAGGGGTCCGCTGAAGCTTTCTTT	CASSPPGQGSAEAFF
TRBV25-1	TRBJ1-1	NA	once	TGTGCCAGCAGTGAGGGTGGATATGGGGCTTGGGCTGAAGCTTTCTTT	CASSEGGYGAWAEAFF
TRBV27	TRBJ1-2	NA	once	TGTGCCAGCAGTTTATCACAGGGTAATGGCTACACCTTC	CASSLSQGNGYTF
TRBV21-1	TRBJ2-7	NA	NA	TGTGCCTTAAAAGAAGGGAATTACTACGAGCAGTACTTC	CALKEGNYYEQYF
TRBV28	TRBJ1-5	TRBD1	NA	TGTGCCAGCAGAATCCCCACCAGGGGGATTCAGCCCCAGCATTTT	CASRIPTRGIQPQHF
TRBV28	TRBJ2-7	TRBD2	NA	TGTGCCAGCAGTTTAATGTCTAGCGGTACCTACGAGCAGTACTTC	CASSLMSSGTYEQYF
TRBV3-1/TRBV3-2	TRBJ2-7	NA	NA	TGTGCCAGCAGCCAAGATCTAGACAGAGATTACGAGCAGTACTTC	CASSQDLDRDYEQYF
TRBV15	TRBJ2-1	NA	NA	TGTGCCACCAGCAGAGATTTGCCGGTCCATGAGCAGTTCTTC	CATSRDLPVHEQFF
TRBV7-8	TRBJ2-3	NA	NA	TGTGCCAGCAGCTTAGAGGGTAGGGTACTCACAGATACGCAGTATTTT	CASSLEGRVLTDTQYF
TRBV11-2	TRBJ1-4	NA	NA	TGTGCCAGCAGCCCAGAAGTGGTGGGAGAACTGTTTTTT	CASSPEVVGELFF
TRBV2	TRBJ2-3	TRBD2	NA	TGTGCCAGCAACGCGGGCCTAGCGGGAGGCAGGGGCACAGATACGCAGTATTTT	CASNAGLAGGRGTDTQYF
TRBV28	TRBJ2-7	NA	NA	TGTGCCAGCAGTTTAGTCCCGGGACGCGAGCAGTACTTC	CASSLVPGREQYF
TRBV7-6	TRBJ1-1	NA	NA	TGTGCCAGCACCCCGACTCAAATTGGGGTGAACACTGAAGCTTTCTTT	CASTPTQIGVNTEAFF
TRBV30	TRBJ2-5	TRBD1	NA	TGTGCCTGGAGTCTGACAGGGGGAGAGACCCAGTACTTC	CAWSLTGGETQYF
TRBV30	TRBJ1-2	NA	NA	TGTGCCTGGACCTTGGACAGTTCTAACTATGGCTACACCTTC	CAWTLDSSNYGYTF
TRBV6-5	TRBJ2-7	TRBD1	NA	TGTGCCAGCACCCGACAGGGGTTTACCTACGAGCAGTACTTC	CASTRQGFTYEQYF
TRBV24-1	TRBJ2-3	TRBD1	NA	TGTGCCACCTCCGGGACAGGGACCACAGATACGCAGTATTTT	CATSGTGTTDTQYF
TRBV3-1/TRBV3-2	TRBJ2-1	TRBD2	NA	TGTGCCAGCGGGCTAGCGGGAGGATTAAATGAGCAGTTCTTC	CASGLAGGLNEQFF
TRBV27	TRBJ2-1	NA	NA	TGTGCCAGCACCCCGGGGTGGGGTTCCTACAATGAGCAGTTCTTC	CASTPGWGSYNEQFF
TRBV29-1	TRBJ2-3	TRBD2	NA	TGCAGCGCAACCACGCGGCGTACTAGCGGGAGGACAGATACGCAGTATTTT	CSATTRRTSGRTDTQYF
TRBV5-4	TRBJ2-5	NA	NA	TGTGCCAGCAGCTTGGGTTTACGGGACCAAGAGACCCAGTACTTC	CASSLGLRDQETQYF
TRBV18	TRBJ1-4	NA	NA	TGTGCCAGCTCGGGGGGAGCTGAGGAAAAACTGTTTTTT	CASSGGAEEKLFF
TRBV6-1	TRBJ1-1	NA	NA	TGTGCCAGCAGTGAATGGGGACTGGGGGACACTGAAGCTTTCTTT	CASSEWGLGDTEAFF
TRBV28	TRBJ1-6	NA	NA	TGTGCCAGCAGTTTAGGGGGGGGGTCTGGTTCACCCCTCCACTTT	CASSLGGGSGSPLHF
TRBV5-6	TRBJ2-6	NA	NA	TGTGCCAGCAGCTTCCCACGGGGTGTTCTGACGGCCAACGTCCTGACTTTC	CASSFPRGVLTANVLTF